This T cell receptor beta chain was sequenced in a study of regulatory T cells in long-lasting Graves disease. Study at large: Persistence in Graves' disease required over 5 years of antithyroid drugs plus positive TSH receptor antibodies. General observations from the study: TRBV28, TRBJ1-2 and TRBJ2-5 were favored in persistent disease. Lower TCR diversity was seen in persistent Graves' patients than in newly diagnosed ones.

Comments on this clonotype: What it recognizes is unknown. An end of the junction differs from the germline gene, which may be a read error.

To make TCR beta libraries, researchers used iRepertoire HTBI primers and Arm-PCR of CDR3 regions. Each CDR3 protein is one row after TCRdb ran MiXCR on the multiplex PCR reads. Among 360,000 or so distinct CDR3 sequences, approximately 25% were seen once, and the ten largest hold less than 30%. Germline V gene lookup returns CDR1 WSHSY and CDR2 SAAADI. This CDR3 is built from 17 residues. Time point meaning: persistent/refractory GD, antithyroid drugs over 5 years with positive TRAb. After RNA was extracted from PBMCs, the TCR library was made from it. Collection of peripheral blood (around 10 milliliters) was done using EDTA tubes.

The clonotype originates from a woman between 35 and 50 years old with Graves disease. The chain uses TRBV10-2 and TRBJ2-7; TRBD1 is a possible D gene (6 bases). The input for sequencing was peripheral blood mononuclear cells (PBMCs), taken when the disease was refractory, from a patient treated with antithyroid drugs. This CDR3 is CASSEVSPQGRIYEQHF. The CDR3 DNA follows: TGCGCCAGCAGTGAAGTTTCCCCACAGGGTAGAATCTACGAGCAGCACTTC.